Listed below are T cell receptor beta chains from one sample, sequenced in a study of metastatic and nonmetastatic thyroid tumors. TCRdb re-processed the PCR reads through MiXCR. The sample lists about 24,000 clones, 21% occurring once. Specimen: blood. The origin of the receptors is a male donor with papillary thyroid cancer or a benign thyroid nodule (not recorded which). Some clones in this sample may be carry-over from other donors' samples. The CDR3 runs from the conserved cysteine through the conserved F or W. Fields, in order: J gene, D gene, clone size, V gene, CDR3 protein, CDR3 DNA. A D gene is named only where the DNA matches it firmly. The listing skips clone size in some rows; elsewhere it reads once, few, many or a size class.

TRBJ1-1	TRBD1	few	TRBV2	CASRETGGPNTEAFF	TGTGCCAGCAGGGAAACAGGGGGCCCGAACACTGAAGCTTTCTTT
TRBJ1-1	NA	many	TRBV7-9	CASSFTPGGSTEAFF	TGTGCCAGCAGCTTTACCCCTGGGGGGAGCACTGAAGCTTTCTTT
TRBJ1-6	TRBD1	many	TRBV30	CAWSLPGQPNSPLHF	TGTGCCTGGTCACTTCCGGGACAGCCTAATTCACCCCTCCACTTT
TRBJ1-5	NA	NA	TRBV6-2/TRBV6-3	CAGSNRHGLPSNQPQHF	TGTGCCGGCAGCAACCGACATGGTTTGCCCAGTAATCAGCCCCAGCATTTT
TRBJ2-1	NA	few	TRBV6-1	CASSEYPEGHNEQFF	TGTGCCAGCAGTGAATATCCCGAGGGCCACAATGAGCAGTTCTTC
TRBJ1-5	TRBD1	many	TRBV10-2	CASSLTGTGGAANQPQHF	TGCGCCAGCAGTTTGACCGGGACAGGGGGCGCTGCCAATCAGCCCCAGCATTTT
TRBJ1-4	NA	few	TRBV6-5	CASSYSPREKLFF	TGTGCCAGCAGTTACTCCCCGAGGGAAAAACTGTTTTTT
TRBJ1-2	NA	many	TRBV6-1	CASSPSGPGSGYTF	TGTGCCAGCAGCCCTTCCGGGCCCGGGAGTGGCTACACCTTC
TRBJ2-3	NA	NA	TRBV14	CASTIGRACTDTQYF	TGTGCGAGCACTATAGGGCGGGCATGCACAGATACGCAGTATTTT
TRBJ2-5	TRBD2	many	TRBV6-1	CASSLTSGRGETQYF	TGTGCCAGCAGCCTCACTAGCGGGAGGGGGGAGACCCAGTACTTC
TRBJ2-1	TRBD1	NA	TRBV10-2	CASSAGTGRNEQFF	TGCGCCAGCAGTGCCGGGACAGGGAGGAATGAGCAGTTCTTC
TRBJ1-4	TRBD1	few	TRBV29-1	CSVGGRGLEKLFF	TGCAGCGTTGGGGGCAGGGGGCTAGAAAAACTGTTTTTT
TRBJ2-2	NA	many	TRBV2	CASTSPPNTGELFF	TGTGCCAGCACTAGCCCTCCGAACACCGGGGAGCTGTTTTTT
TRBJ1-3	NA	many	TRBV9	CASSGIGRSGNTIYF	TGTGCCAGCAGCGGGATAGGCCGCTCTGGAAACACCATATATTTT
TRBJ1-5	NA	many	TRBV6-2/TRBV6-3	CASSLLDQPQHF	TGTGCCAGCAGCCTCCTGGATCAGCCCCAGCATTTT
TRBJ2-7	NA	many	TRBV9	CASSPNVSPSYEQYF	TGTGCCAGCAGCCCAAATGTTTCCCCCTCCTACGAGCAGTACTTC
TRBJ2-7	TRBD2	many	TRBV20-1	CSAGLSDYEQYF	TGCAGTGCGGGACTATCCGACTACGAGCAGTACTTC
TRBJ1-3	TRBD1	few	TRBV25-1	CASSGDRGRDTIYF	TGTGCCAGCAGTGGGGACAGGGGTCGGGACACCATATATTTT
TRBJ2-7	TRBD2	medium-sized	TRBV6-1	CASRRGLADYEQYF	TGTGCCAGCAGAAGGGGACTAGCGGACTACGAGCAGTACTTC
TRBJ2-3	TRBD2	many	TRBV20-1	CSALGGVAGWGDTQYF	TGCAGTGCCCTGGGAGGCGTAGCGGGGTGGGGAGATACGCAGTATTTT
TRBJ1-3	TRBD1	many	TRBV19	CASSPGDRASSGNTIYF	TGTGCCAGTAGCCCCGGGGACAGAGCCAGCTCTGGAAACACCATATATTTT